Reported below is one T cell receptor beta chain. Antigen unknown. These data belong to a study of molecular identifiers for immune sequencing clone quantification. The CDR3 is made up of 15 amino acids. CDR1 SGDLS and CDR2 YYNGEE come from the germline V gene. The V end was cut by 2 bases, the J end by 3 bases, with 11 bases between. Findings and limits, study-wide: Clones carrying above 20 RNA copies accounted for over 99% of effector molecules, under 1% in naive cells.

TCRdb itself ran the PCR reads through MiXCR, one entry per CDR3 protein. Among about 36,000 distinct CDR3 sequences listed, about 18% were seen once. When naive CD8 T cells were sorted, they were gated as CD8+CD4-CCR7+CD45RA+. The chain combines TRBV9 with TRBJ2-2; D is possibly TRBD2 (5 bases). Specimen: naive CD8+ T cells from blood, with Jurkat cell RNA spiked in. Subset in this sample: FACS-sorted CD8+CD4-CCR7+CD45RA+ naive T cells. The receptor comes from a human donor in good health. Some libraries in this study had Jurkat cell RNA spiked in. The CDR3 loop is CASSVRGLDTGELFF. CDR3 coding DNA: TGTGCCAGCAGCGTGCGAGGGTTGGACACCGGGGAGCTGTTTTTT.